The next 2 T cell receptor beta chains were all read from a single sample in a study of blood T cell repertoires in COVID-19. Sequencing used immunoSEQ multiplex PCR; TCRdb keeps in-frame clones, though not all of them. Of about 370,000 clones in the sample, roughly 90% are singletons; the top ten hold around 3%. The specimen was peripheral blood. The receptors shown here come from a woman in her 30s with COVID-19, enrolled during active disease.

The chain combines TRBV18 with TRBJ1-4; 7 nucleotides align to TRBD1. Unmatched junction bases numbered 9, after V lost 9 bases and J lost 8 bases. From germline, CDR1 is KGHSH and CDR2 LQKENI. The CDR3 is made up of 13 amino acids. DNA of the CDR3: TGTGCCAGTTCCAGGGGGGATAAGGAAAAACTGTTTTTT. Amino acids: CASSRGDKEKLFF.

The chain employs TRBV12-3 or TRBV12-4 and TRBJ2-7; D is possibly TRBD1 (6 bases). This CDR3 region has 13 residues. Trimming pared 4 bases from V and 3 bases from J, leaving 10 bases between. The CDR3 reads CASSSGVGYEQYV. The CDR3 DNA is TGTGCCAGCAGTTCAGGGGTCGGCTACGAGCAGTACGTC.